This entry lists 11 T cell receptor beta chains sequenced from one sample in a study of OX40 agonist ivuxolimab in advanced cancers. Libraries were prepared by immunoSEQ multiplex PCR; TCRdb keeps only in-frame clonotypes and omits some of them. The sample has roughly 74,000 clones; over 70% are singletons. Here the sequenced sample was CD4+ or CD8+ T cells sorted from blood, taken in a trial of the OX40 agonist ivuxolimab. These receptors were taken from an adult with an advanced solid tumor such as melanoma, head and neck, liver or kidney cancer.

The CDR3 region has the DNA TGTGCCAGCAGTCTGGGACAGCCCGGGAGGTATGGCTACACCTTC. Translation: CASSLGQPGRYGYTF. The rearrangement joins TRBV27 to TRBJ1-2, with TRBD1 matching over 7 bases. There are 15 residues in the CDR3. The J segment lost 5 bases and the V segment lost 5 bases, leaving 11 bases of the junction unmatched. Germline V lookup: CDR1 MNHEY, CDR2 SMNVEV (reference sequence).

The rearrangement uses TRBV21-1 and TRBJ2-7. TRBV21-1 is a recognized pseudogene. CDR3 length: 14 amino acids. The CDR3 sequence is CASSKDRPDHEQYF. The CDR3, as DNA: TGTGCCAGCAGCAAAGACCGGCCGGACCACGAGCAGTACTTC.

The J gene is TRBJ2-3, the V gene TRBV7-2; TRBD2 aligns across 11 bases. Germline CDR1 is SGHTA and CDR2 is FQGNSA. J lost 2 bases, V lost 5 bases, and 6 bases had no gene match. This CDR3 comprises 16 residues. The CDR3 loop reads CASSPDSGGVTDTQYF. The CDR3, as DNA: TGTGCCAGCAGCCCCGATAGCGGGGGGGTCACAGATACGCAGTATTTT.

The chain links TRBV6-1 to TRBJ1-4; D may be TRBD1 (5 bases). Germline CDR1 is MNHNS and CDR2 is SASEGT. The CDR3 consists of 15 residues. V shed 7 bases and J shed 6 bases, with 18 bases lying between them. CDR3 loop: CASKIGWGRDEKLFF. The CDR3 nucleotides read TGTGCCAGCAAAATTGGTTGGGGCCGAGATGAAAAACTGTTTTTT.

The chain has TRBV30 and TRBJ2-5; D gene ambiguous. V was pared by 0 bases and J by 5 bases, with 10 bases between. This CDR3 has 13 residues. Germline V gene lookup returns CDR1 GTSNPN and CDR2 SVGIG (reference sequence). In DNA, the CDR3 is TGTGCCTGGAGTGTGACTGTGGGGGAGACCCAGTACTTC. Translated, it gives CAWSVTVGETQYF.

The chain combines TRBV5-1 with TRBJ2-5, with D possibly TRBD1 on 6 matching bases. The CDR3 has 14 amino acids. The V end was cut by 4 bases, the J end by 3 bases, with 13 bases between. Germline-derived CDR1 and CDR2 are SGHRS and YFSETQ. CDR3 DNA: TGCGCCAGCAGCGACGGACAGATAAAAGAGACCCAGTACTTC. Translation gives CASSDGQIKETQYF.

This chain connects TRBV2 to TRBJ1-5, with a weak D call TRBD1 (5 bases). CDR1 is SNHLY and CDR2 is FYNNEI in the germline V gene. The ends were cut back, 8 bases at V and 3 bases at J, with 11 bases in the middle. The CDR3 has 13 residues. The CDR3 reads CASSRQINQPQHF. CDR3 bases: TGTGCCAGCTCTCGACAGATCAATCAGCCCCAGCATTTT.

The V and J genes are TRBV15 and TRBJ1-6; D is uncertain. V was shortened by 8 bases and J by 0 bases, with 8 bases between the two germline ends. From germline, CDR1 is LNHNV and CDR2 YYDKDF (reference sequence). There are 14 residues in the CDR3. The CDR3 region is CATGRSSYNSPLHF. The CDR3 DNA reads TGTGCCACCGGTAGGAGCTCCTATAATTCACCCCTCCACTTT.

The chain links TRBV6-1 to TRBJ1-5; unclear D gene. CDR1 MNHNS and CDR2 SASEGT come from the germline V gene. V lost 2 bases and J lost 6, with 2 bases in between. The CDR3 covers 11 residues. The CDR3 loop is CASSESQPQHF. In DNA form, the CDR3 reads TGTGCCAGCAGTGAAAGTCAGCCCCAGCATTTT.

The rearrangement uses TRBV2 and TRBJ2-3; D is tentatively TRBD1 or TRBD2 (5 bases each). Germline CDR1 SNHLY, CDR2 FYNNEI. This CDR3 comprises 13 residues. V gave up 8 bases and J gave up 0 bases, with 9 bases separating them. CDR3: CASGDQSTDTQYF. The CDR3, as DNA: TGTGCCAGCGGGGACCAAAGCACAGATACGCAGTATTTT.

This chain uses TRBV6-1 with TRBJ1-4, with D perhaps TRBD1 (5 bases). This CDR3 contains 13 residues. V was cut by 7 bases and J by 8 bases, with 14 bases left in between. Germline V gene lookup returns CDR1 MNHNS and CDR2 SASEGT. The CDR3 DNA reads TGTGCCAGCAAAGGGGCTTCGAGGGAAAAACTGTTTTTT. Translation gives CASKGASREKLFF.